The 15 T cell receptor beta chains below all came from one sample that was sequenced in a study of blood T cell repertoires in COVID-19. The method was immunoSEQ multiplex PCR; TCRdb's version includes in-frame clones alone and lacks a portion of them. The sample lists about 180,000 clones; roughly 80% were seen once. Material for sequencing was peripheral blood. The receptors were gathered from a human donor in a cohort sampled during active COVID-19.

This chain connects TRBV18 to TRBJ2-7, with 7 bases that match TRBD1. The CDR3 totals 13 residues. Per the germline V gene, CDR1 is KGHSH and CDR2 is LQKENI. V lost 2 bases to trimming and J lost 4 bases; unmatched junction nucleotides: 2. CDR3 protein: CASSPRQGYEQYF. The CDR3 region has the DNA TGTGCCAGCTCACCAAGACAGGGATACGAGCAGTACTTC.

The CDR3 DNA reads TGTGCCAGCAGTTTAGGAGGGGGCGCCGGCACTGAAGCTTTCTTT. This sequence encodes CASSLGGGAGTEAFF. The V and J genes are TRBV27 and TRBJ1-1; 7 nucleotides line up with TRBD1. V lost 2 bases and J lost 4; bases outside the gene matches: 7. Germline V gene data show CDR1 as MNHEY and CDR2 as SMNVEV (reference sequence). The CDR3 is 15 amino acids.

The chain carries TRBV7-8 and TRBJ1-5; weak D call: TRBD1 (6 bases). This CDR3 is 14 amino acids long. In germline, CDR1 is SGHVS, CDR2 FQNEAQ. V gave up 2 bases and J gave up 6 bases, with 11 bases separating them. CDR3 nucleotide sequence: TGTGCCAGCAGCTTAAGGGGGGGAGGTCAGCCCCAGCATTTT. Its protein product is CASSLRGGGQPQHF.

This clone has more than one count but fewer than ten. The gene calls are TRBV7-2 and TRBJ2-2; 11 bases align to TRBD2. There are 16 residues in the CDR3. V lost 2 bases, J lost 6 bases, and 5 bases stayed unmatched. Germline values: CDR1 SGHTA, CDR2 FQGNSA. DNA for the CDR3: TGTGCCAGCAGCTTATGGGGACTAGCGGTCCCCGGGGAGCTGTTTTTT. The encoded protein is CASSLWGLAVPGELFF.

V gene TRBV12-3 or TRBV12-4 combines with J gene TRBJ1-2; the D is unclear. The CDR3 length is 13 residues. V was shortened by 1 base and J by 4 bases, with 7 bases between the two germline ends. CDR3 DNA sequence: TGTGCCAGCAGTTTAGGGAGGGCCTATGGCTACACCTTC. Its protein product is CASSLGRAYGYTF.

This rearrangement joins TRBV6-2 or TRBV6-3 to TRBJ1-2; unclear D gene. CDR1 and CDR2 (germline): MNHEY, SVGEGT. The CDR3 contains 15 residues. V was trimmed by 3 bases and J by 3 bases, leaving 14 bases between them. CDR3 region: CASSYLAAAHYGYTF. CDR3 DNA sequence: TGTGCCAGCAGTTATTTGGCGGCAGCCCACTATGGCTACACCTTC.

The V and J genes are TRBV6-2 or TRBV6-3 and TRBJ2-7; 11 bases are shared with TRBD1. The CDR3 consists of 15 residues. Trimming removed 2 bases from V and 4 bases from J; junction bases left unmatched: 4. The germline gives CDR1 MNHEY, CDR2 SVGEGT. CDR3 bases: TGTGCCAGCAGTTACGAGGACAGGGGGCGATACGAGCAGTACTTC. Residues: CASSYEDRGRYEQYF.

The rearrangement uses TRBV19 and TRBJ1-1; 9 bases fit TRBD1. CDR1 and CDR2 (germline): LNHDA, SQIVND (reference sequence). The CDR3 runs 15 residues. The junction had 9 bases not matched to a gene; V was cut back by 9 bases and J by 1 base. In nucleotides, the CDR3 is TGTGCCAGCGGGGGTGGGACAGGGCGGAACACTGAAGCTTTCTTT. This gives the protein CASGGGTGRNTEAFF. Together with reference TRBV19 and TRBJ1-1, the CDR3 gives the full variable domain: DGGITQSPKYLFRKEGQNVTLSCEQNLNHDAMYWYRQDPGQGLRLIYYSQIVNDFQKGDIAEGYSVSREKKESFPLTVTSAQKNPTAFYLCASGGGTGRNTEAFFGQGTRLTVV.

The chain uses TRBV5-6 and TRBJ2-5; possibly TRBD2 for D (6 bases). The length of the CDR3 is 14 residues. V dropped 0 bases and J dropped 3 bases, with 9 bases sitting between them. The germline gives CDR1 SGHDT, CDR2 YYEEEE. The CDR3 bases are TGTGCCAGCAGCTTGGGGCTAGCGAAAGAGACCCAGTACTTC. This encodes CASSLGLAKETQYF.

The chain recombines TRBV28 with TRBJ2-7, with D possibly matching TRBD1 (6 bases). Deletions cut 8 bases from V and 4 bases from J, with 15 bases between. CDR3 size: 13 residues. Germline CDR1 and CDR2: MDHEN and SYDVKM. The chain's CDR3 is CASALGGGYEQYF. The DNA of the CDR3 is TGTGCCAGCGCCCTAGGGGGTGGGTACGAGCAGTACTTC.

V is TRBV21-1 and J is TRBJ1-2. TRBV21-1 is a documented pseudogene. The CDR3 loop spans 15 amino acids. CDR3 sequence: CASSKKGPGDYGYTF. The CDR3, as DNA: TGTGCCAGCAGCAAAAAGGGCCCCGGGGACTATGGCTACACCTTC.

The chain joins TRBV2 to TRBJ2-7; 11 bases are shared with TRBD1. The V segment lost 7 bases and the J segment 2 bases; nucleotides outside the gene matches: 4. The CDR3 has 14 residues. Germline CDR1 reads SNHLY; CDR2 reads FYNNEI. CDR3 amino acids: CASIRDRGTYEQYF. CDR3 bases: TGTGCCAGCATTCGGGACAGGGGGACCTACGAGCAGTACTTC.

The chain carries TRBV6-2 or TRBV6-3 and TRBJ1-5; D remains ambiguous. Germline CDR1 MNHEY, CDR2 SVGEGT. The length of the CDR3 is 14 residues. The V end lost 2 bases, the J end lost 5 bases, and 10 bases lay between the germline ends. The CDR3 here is CASSYGLKDQPQHF. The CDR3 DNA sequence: TGTGCCAGCAGTTACGGGCTAAAAGATCAGCCCCAGCATTTT.

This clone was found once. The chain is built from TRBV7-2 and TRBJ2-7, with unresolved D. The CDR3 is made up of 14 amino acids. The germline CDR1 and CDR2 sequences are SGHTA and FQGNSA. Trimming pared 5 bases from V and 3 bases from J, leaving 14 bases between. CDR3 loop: CASSLLVGLYEQYF. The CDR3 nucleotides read TGTGCCAGCAGCCTCCTAGTGGGTCTCTACGAGCAGTACTTC.

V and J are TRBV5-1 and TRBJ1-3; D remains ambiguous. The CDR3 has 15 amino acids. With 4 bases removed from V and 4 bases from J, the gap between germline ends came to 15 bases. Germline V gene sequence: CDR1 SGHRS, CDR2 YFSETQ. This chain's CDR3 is CASSETSWAGNTIYF. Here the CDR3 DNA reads TGCGCCAGCAGCGAAACGTCCTGGGCAGGAAACACCATATATTTT.